These T cell receptor beta chains were read from a single sample in a study of blood T cell repertoires in COVID-19. The protocol was immunoSEQ multiplex PCR, while the TCRdb copy is restricted to in-frame clones and leaves out a portion. The sample lists some 45,000 clones, around 85% seen once, with 7.5% to 10% in the top ten. The sequenced sample consisted of peripheral blood. All receptors derive from a human donor in a cohort sampled during active COVID-19. Both conserved end residues are part of each CDR3. The D gene is left open where the match is weak. A clone size is listed for some rows: how often the clone was seen (once, few, many), or a class if it is expanded.

.	TRBJ1-5	.	TRBV2	TGTGCCAGCAATCACAGGCAGTCAAATCAGCCCCAGCATTTT	CASNHRQSNQPQHF
once	TRBJ2-7	.	TRBV30	TGTGCCTGGAGTGAGGGGGGGCCTGAAGTTGAGCAGTACTTC	CAWSEGGPEVEQYF
.	TRBJ1-1	.	TRBV19	TGTGCCAGTAGTATGGGGTCAGACAGCAGCGCTGAAGCTTTCTTT	CASSMGSDSSAEAFF
.	TRBJ1-2	.	TRBV6-5	TGTGCCAGCAGGGACGGGGGGGGTGGAAACTATGGCTACACCTTC	CASRDGGGGNYGYTF
few	TRBJ1-6	.	TRBV25-1	TGTGCCAGCAGTGATCGGTGGGAGTCACCCCTCCACTTT	CASSDRWESPLHF
.	TRBJ1-2	.	TRBV5-1	TGCGCCAGCAGCTTGGGTGGGGCAGGGAACTATGGCTACACCTTC	CASSLGGAGNYGYTF
once	TRBJ2-3	TRBD2	TRBV9	TGTGCCAGCAATGGAAGGCTGGCGGGGGGCAACGCGGGAGCAGATACGCAGTATTTT	CASNGRLAGGNAGADTQYF
.	TRBJ2-1	.	TRBV27	TGTGCCAGCACCGAGGGATATGGTGAGCAGTTCTTC	CASTEGYGEQFF
.	TRBJ2-3	TRBD1	TRBV5-1	TGCGCCAGCAGCTCAGGGACAGGGGGCCACGCAGATACGCAGTATTTT	CASSSGTGGHADTQYF
.	TRBJ2-1	.	TRBV5-6	TGTGCCAGCAGCCGGGACAAATACAATGAGCAGTTCTTC	CASSRDKYNEQFF
.	TRBJ2-3	TRBD2	TRBV4-1	TGCGCCAGCAGCCAAGCGGGGGGGCGGAGCACAGATACGCAGTATTTT	CASSQAGGRSTDTQYF
.	TRBJ2-2	TRBD2	TRBV9	TGTGCCAGCAGCGTAGAACTAGCGGGCACCGGGGAGCTGTTTTTT	CASSVELAGTGELFF
.	TRBJ1-4	TRBD1	TRBV29-1	TGCAGCGTTGAAGGACAGGGCGGTGAAAAACTGTTTTTT	CSVEGQGGEKLFF
.	TRBJ1-1	.	TRBV2	TGTGCCGGGCACAAGGGGGTAGGCACTGAAGCTTTCTTT	CAGHKGVGTEAFF
once	TRBJ2-7	.	TRBV6-6	TGTGCCAGTAGGGACTCGAACTCCTACGAGCAGTACTTC	CASRDSNSYEQYF
.	TRBJ2-3	.	TRBV9	TGTGCCAGCAGCGTAACAATGGGCGGGGCGAGCACAGATACGCAGTATTTT	CASSVTMGGASTDTQYF
.	TRBJ1-2	.	TRBV3-1/TRBV3-2	TGTGCCAGCAGCCAAGCTTTTCGCGGGGGGCTCTATGGCTACACCTTC	CASSQAFRGGLYGYTF
.	TRBJ2-2	TRBD2	TRBV19	TGTGCCAGTGAGTGGGGGGGAATTACGAACACCGGGGAGCTGTTTTTT	CASEWGGITNTGELFF
.	TRBJ1-1	TRBD1	TRBV6-5	TGTGCCAGCAGTCGCGACAGGGGGAACACTGAAGCTTTCTTT	CASSRDRGNTEAFF
.	TRBJ2-5	TRBD1	TRBV2	TGTGCCAGCAGCGGGACAGGGGCAGAGACCCAGTACTTC	CASSGTGAETQYF
.	TRBJ2-5	.	TRBV5-1	TGCGCCAGCAGCACCCCGACAGGACAAGAGACCCAGTACTTC	CASSTPTGQETQYF
once	TRBJ2-5	TRBD2	TRBV6-5	TGTGCCAGCACTCTAGCGGGGGGCGGGAGAGAGACCCAGTACTTC	CASTLAGGGRETQYF
.	TRBJ2-1	.	TRBV5-6	TGTGCCAGCAGCGCAACCGGACTCAAACTATACAATGAGCAGTTCTTC	CASSATGLKLYNEQFF
.	TRBJ2-3	TRBD2	TRBV5-1	TGCGCCAGCAGCTTGGCCGGGGGGAGGACAGATACGCAGTATTTT	CASSLAGGRTDTQYF
few	TRBJ2-5	TRBD2	TRBV5-4	TGTGCCAGCAGCTTGGCGGGGGCGAGCGGGGGCCGCAGGGAGACCCAGTACTTC	CASSLAGASGGRRETQYF
.	TRBJ2-7	.	TRBV11-2	TGTGCCAGCAGCTCCACGGCCTACGAGCAGTACTTC	CASSSTAYEQYF
.	TRBJ1-1	.	TRBV19	TGTGCCAGTAGTATAGTTAGGGCAGGGAGGATGAACACTGAAGCTTTCTTT	CASSIVRAGRMNTEAFF
.	TRBJ1-1	.	TRBV3-1/TRBV3-2	TGTGCCAGCAGCCAAGATTGGAACAGGAGGGGAGCTTTCTTT	CASSQDWNRRGAFF
.	TRBJ2-5	TRBD2	TRBV7-3	TGTGCCAGCAGCTCGACAGCGGGGGGTTCTGAGACCCAGTACTTC	CASSSTAGGSETQYF
.	TRBJ1-4	TRBD1	TRBV27	TGTGCCAGCAGTTTATCAAGGCAGGGGGGTGAAAAACTGTTTTTT	CASSLSRQGGEKLFF
.	TRBJ2-7	TRBD2	TRBV11-2	TGTGCCAGTAGCGCCGGGACTAGCAACTACGAGCAGTACTTC	CASSAGTSNYEQYF
.	TRBJ2-7	TRBD2	TRBV4-2	TGTGCCAGCAGCCAAGATCCAAGCGGGGGTTACGAGCAGTACTTC	CASSQDPSGGYEQYF
few	TRBJ2-2	TRBD1	TRBV7-3	TGTGCCAGCAGCTTAGTCGGGACAGGGAACACCGGGGAGCTGTTTTTT	CASSLVGTGNTGELFF
few	TRBJ1-1	TRBD1	TRBV7-3	TGTGCCAGCAGCCAACTCGGACAGGGGGCGGATACTGAAGCTTTCTTT	CASSQLGQGADTEAFF
.	TRBJ2-6	.	TRBV5-1	TGCGCCAGCAGCATTACAGGGTCCTCTGGGGCCAACGTCCTGACTTTC	CASSITGSSGANVLTF
.	TRBJ1-1	.	TRBV27	TGTGCCAGCAGTTTATCGACCAGCAGGGGACTGAACACTGAAGCTTTCTTT	CASSLSTSRGLNTEAFF